These T cell receptor beta chains were read from a single sample in a study of CD8+ T cells in alopecia areata. Method: immunoSEQ multiplex PCR; TCRdb's copy keeps in-frame clones and lacks some. The sample consists of 200,000 or so clones, 30% to 40% of them appearing once. The starting material was CD4+ T cells sorted from blood, obtained around week 34, from a patient treated with tofacitinib. The source of these receptors is a human donor with alopecia areata. Both conserved end residues are part of each CDR3. D genes are given only for firm matches. The size entry is marked missing in some rows and otherwise reads once, few, many or a size class.

TRBV11-2	TRBJ2-3	.	.	CASSHGLDTQYF	TGTGCCAGCAGTCATGGCTTAGATACGCAGTATTTT
TRBV29-1	TRBJ1-1	.	few	CSVHQALNTEAFF	TGCAGCGTTCACCAGGCCTTGAACACTGAAGCTTTCTTT
TRBV15	TRBJ1-2	TRBD1	.	CATSRTMTGGAYGYTF	TGTGCCACCAGCAGAACAATGACAGGGGGCGCCTATGGCTACACCTTC
TRBV21-1	TRBJ2-1	.	.	CASNSRDRGQEEQFF	TGTGCCAGCAACTCCAGGGACAGGGGGCAAGAGGAGCAGTTCTTC
TRBV4-1	TRBJ2-3	TRBD2	.	CASSLAGEDTQYF	TGCGCCAGCAGCTTAGCGGGTGAAGATACGCAGTATTTT
TRBV30	TRBJ1-1	.	.	CAWSVQTSTEAFF	TGTGCCTGGAGTGTACAAACGTCCACTGAAGCTTTCTTT
TRBV11-2	TRBJ2-7	.	.	CASSPRGADEQYF	TGTGCCAGCAGCCCTCGGGGGGCTGACGAGCAGTACTTC
TRBV15	TRBJ2-7	.	.	CATSRDNQGGYEQYF	TGTGCCACCAGCAGAGATAACCAGGGGGGATACGAGCAGTACTTC
TRBV29-1	TRBJ1-2	.	few	CSVDRGARGYGYTF	TGCAGCGTTGATAGGGGGGCGCGTGGCTATGGCTACACCTTC
TRBV27	TRBJ2-1	.	few	CASSPPGALWNEQFF	TGTGCCAGCAGTCCACCAGGGGCCCTCTGGAATGAGCAGTTCTTC
TRBV7-2	TRBJ2-5	TRBD2	few	CASSLGTSGRPGETQYF	TGTGCCAGCAGCTTAGGGACTAGCGGACGTCCAGGGGAGACCCAGTACTTC
TRBV4-1	TRBJ2-1	.	.	CASSQGGQSYNEQFF	TGCGCCAGCAGCCAAGGTGGACAGTCCTACAATGAGCAGTTCTTC
TRBV30	TRBJ1-3	TRBD1	.	CAWKHITGGSGNTIYF	TGTGCCTGGAAGCACATAACAGGGGGCTCTGGAAACACCATATATTTT
TRBV7-3	TRBJ2-1	.	few	CASSLAAVSNEQFF	TGTGCCAGCAGCTTAGCTGCTGTCTCCAATGAGCAGTTCTTC
TRBV5-1	TRBJ1-1	.	.	CASSREAGMNTEAFF	TGCGCCAGCAGCAGGGAAGCGGGGATGAACACTGAAGCTTTCTTT
TRBV4-2	TRBJ1-2	.	.	CASSLRTVNYGYTF	TGTGCCAGCAGCCTACGGACAGTTAACTATGGCTACACCTTC
TRBV9	TRBJ2-7	.	.	CASSVGRVSYEQYF	TGTGCCAGCAGCGTAGGACGGGTGTCCTACGAGCAGTACTTC
TRBV5-1	TRBJ2-5	.	.	CASSLGGPKETQYF	TGCGCCAGCAGCTTGGGTGGCCCTAAAGAGACCCAGTACTTC
TRBV9	TRBJ1-4	.	.	CASSVGVKSEKLFF	TGTGCCAGCAGCGTAGGAGTAAAGAGTGAAAAACTGTTTTTT
TRBV18	TRBJ2-2	TRBD1	.	CASSPDRAPNTGELFF	TGTGCCAGCTCACCCGACAGGGCCCCGAACACCGGGGAGCTGTTTTTT
TRBV5-1	TRBJ2-1	.	.	CASSPTPDNEQFF	TGCGCCAGCAGCCCCACACCGGACAATGAGCAGTTCTTC
TRBV30	TRBJ2-2	.	.	CAWSVRVGVSGELFF	TGTGCCTGGAGTGTTAGGGTGGGGGTAAGCGGGGAGCTGTTTTTT
TRBV6-5	TRBJ2-1	TRBD2	.	CASSYGIGGRVNEQFF	TGTGCCAGCAGTTATGGGATAGGCGGGAGAGTCAATGAGCAGTTCTTC
TRBV5-1	TRBJ2-5	TRBD2	.	CASSGGRAWETQYF	TGCGCCAGCAGCGGCGGGAGGGCCTGGGAGACCCAGTACTTC
TRBV6-5	TRBJ1-5	TRBD1	.	CASSYTGQSNQPQHF	TGTGCCAGCAGTTACACGGGACAGAGCAATCAGCCCCAGCATTTT
TRBV7-3	TRBJ2-2	.	.	CASSLSPNTGELFF	TGTGCCAGCAGCTTAAGTCCGAACACCGGGGAGCTGTTTTTT
TRBV27	TRBJ1-2	.	few	CASSPRNYGYTF	TGTGCCAGCAGTCCCAGGAACTATGGCTACACCTTC
TRBV7-2	TRBJ1-6	.	few	CASKDSATNSPLHF	TGTGCCAGCAAGGACTCGGCGACGAATTCACCCCTCCACTTT
TRBV5-1	TRBJ2-3	TRBD1	few	CASSDQGARTDTQYF	TGCGCCAGCAGCGACCAGGGGGCTCGCACAGATACGCAGTATTTT
TRBV7-8	TRBJ2-1	TRBD2	.	CASGVGRRVGNEQFF	TGTGCCAGCGGGGTCGGGAGGAGGGTCGGGAATGAGCAGTTCTTC
TRBV5-1	TRBJ1-6	TRBD1	.	CASSLEVTGGTSPLHF	TGCGCCAGCAGCTTGGAGGTGACAGGGGGCACTTCACCCCTCCACTTT
TRBV29-1	TRBJ1-3	.	few	CSGGDRRSGNTIYF	TGCAGCGGGGGGGACCGCAGAAGTGGAAACACCATATATTTT
TRBV6-5	TRBJ2-2	.	.	CASREFGELFF	TGTGCCAGCCGCGAGTTCGGGGAGCTGTTTTTT
TRBV12-5	TRBJ2-1	.	few	CASGLVLGHPPNNEQFF	TGTGCTAGTGGTTTGGTACTCGGACACCCGCCCAACAATGAGCAGTTCTTC
TRBV4-1	TRBJ2-7	.	.	CASSPSVGLRKSSYEQYF	TGCGCCAGCAGCCCCAGCGTAGGGCTACGGAAGAGCTCCTACGAGCAGTACTTC
TRBV2	TRBJ2-1	TRBD2	.	CASSDGLAGGYEQFF	TGTGCCAGCAGTGACGGGCTAGCGGGAGGGTATGAGCAGTTCTTC
TRBV4-1	TRBJ2-7	TRBD2	few	CASSQGLAGDGEQYF	TGCGCCAGCAGCCAGGGACTAGCGGGAGACGGCGAGCAGTACTTC
TRBV11-2	TRBJ2-1	.	.	CASSVSATYNEQFF	TGTGCCAGCAGTGTAAGCGCCACATACAATGAGCAGTTCTTC
TRBV7-7	TRBJ2-2	.	.	CASSLGGPNTGELFF	TGTGCTAGCAGCTTAGGAGGGCCCAACACCGGGGAGCTGTTTTTT
TRBV30	TRBJ2-3	TRBD2	.	CAWSAGVPDTQYF	TGTGCCTGGTCAGCGGGAGTACCAGATACGCAGTATTTT
TRBV4-1	TRBJ2-1	.	few	CASSRVGDEQFF	TGCGCCAGCAGCCGGGTAGGAGACGAGCAGTTCTTC
TRBV30	TRBJ2-2	.	.	CAWSPGWSGELFF	TGTGCCTGGAGTCCGGGCTGGTCCGGGGAGCTGTTTTTT
TRBV7-9	TRBJ2-7	.	.	CASSPPGAVRWSGEQYF	TGTGCCAGCAGCCCCCCGGGGGCTGTCAGGTGGTCCGGAGAGCAGTACTTC
TRBV11-1	TRBJ2-7	TRBD2	.	CASSFLAGLGNEQYF	TGTGCCAGCAGCTTCCTAGCGGGCCTCGGGAACGAGCAGTACTTC
TRBV30	TRBJ1-4	TRBD1	few	CASYLISPGTGYEKLFF	TGTGCCTCATACCTTATCTCCCCCGGGACAGGATACGAAAAACTGTTTTTT
TRBV7-3	TRBJ2-5	.	.	CASSSTGLETQYF	TGTGCCAGCAGCTCAACAGGGTTGGAGACCCAGTACTTC
TRBV7-9	TRBJ2-7	.	.	CASSRDRVSYEQYF	TGTGCCAGCAGCCGGGACCGGGTCAGCTACGAGCAGTACTTC
TRBV30	TRBJ1-6	.	.	CAWIPPRGGNSPLHF	TGTGCCTGGATTCCCCCTCGGGGGGGTAATTCACCCCTCCACTTT
TRBV2	TRBJ2-3	.	.	CASIRDSTDTQYF	TGTGCCAGCATTAGGGACAGCACAGATACGCAGTATTTT
TRBV7-9	TRBJ2-5	.	.	CASSPSRGDEETQYF	TGTGCCAGCAGCCCCTCGCGTGGCGATGAAGAGACCCAGTACTTC
TRBV7-9	TRBJ2-1	TRBD2	.	CASSLAVLAGNEQFF	TGTGCCAGCAGCTTAGCGGTGCTAGCGGGGAATGAGCAGTTCTTC
TRBV7-2	TRBJ2-2	TRBD1	few	CASSLGGQGNTGELFF	TGTGCCAGCAGCTTAGGAGGACAGGGAAACACCGGGGAGCTGTTTTTT
TRBV6-1	TRBJ2-3	.	.	CASSQTRPLADTQYF	TGTGCCAGCAGTCAAACGAGGCCCCTTGCAGATACGCAGTATTTT
TRBV5-1	TRBJ1-1	.	once	CASSLEGAYTEAFF	TGCGCCAGCAGCTTGGAAGGGGCGTACACTGAAGCTTTCTTT
TRBV7-3	TRBJ2-1	.	few	CASSPGGRGYTEQFF	TGTGCCAGCAGCCCCGGTGGCAGGGGCTATACTGAGCAGTTCTTC
TRBV2	TRBJ1-2	.	.	CASSDPRRSQGPNYGYTF	TGTGCCAGCAGTGATCCTCGAAGATCCCAGGGGCCGAACTATGGCTACACCTTC
TRBV18	TRBJ2-7	.	.	CASSPTGSYEQYF	TGTGCCAGCTCACCAACCGGCTCCTACGAGCAGTACTTC
TRBV7-9	TRBJ2-3	.	many	CASSLQGTDTQYF	TGTGCCAGCAGCTTACAGGGGACAGATACGCAGTATTTT